The 27 T cell receptor beta chains presented below share a single source sample, sequenced in a study of beta chain features in type 1 diabetes. The entirety of the isolated RNA underwent reverse transcription, so expressed TCRB transcripts were sequenced. The protocol was immunoSEQ multiplex PCR, while the TCRdb copy is restricted to in-frame clones and leaves out a portion. The sample records about 140,000 clones, roughly 9.3% being singletons. The sequenced sample consisted of central memory CD4+ T cells from blood. Receptors were obtained from a woman aged 40 to 49 in good health.

The chain links TRBV7-9 to TRBJ1-5, with 7 nucleotides matching TRBD1. The germline CDR1 and CDR2 sequences are SEHNR and FQNEAQ (reference sequence). V shed 1 base and J 4 bases; nucleotides not matched to a gene: 1. The CDR3 consists of 14 residues. The CDR3 loop is CASSLGDRNQPQHF. The CDR3 bases are TGTGCCAGCAGCTTAGGGGACAGAAATCAGCCCCAGCATTTT.

This clone has a handful of counts. The chain uses TRBV5-1 and TRBJ2-3; the D gene is possibly TRBD2 (6 bases). The germline CDR1 and CDR2 sequences are SGHRS and YFSETQ. V dropped 0 bases and J dropped 5 bases, with 19 bases sitting between them. The CDR3 loop spans 17 amino acids. The CDR3 nucleotides read TGCGCCAGCAGCTTGGTTACTAGCTTCCTGCGCGGAGATACGCAGTATTTT. This sequence encodes CASSLVTSFLRGDTQYF.

The rearrangement links TRBV6-1 to TRBJ1-5; 10 positions agree with TRBD1. Germline trimming cut 8 bases from V and 6 bases from J; bases unmatched to any gene: 4. Germline V gene data show CDR1 as MNHNS and CDR2 as SASEGT. The CDR3 is made up of 13 amino acids. CDR3 in DNA: TGTGCCAGCTTGGACAGGGGGTTTCAGCCCCAGCATTTT. It translates to CASLDRGFQPQHF.

The chain carries TRBV2 and TRBJ2-7; 11 bases fit TRBD2. Trimming cost V 3 bases and J 6 bases; bases outside gene matches: 4. This CDR3 is 14 amino acids long. Germline V gene data show CDR1 as SNHLY and CDR2 as FYNNEI. This chain's CDR3 is CASSDLTSGVEQYF. The CDR3 DNA follows: TGTGCCAGCAGTGATTTGACTAGCGGGGTCGAGCAGTACTTC.

This clone showed up just a few times. The chain recombines TRBV5-4 with TRBJ2-5, with 10 bases aligning to TRBD2. CDR3 size: 17 residues. CDR1 SGHNT and CDR2 YYREEE come from the germline V gene (reference sequence). Germline trimming cut 0 bases from V and 4 bases from J; bases unmatched to any gene: 9. The CDR3 coding sequence is TGTGCCAGCAGCTTGGAAGTCAGCGGGGGGGCAGGAGAGACCCAGTACTTC. Encoded protein: CASSLEVSGGAGETQYF.

This clone was found a few times. V is TRBV7-2 and J is TRBJ2-1, with D possibly TRBD1 on 5 matching bases. Trimming took 1 base from V and 10 from J, leaving 17 bases between them. The CDR3 sequence is 15 residues long. Germline CDR1 reads SGHTA; CDR2 reads FQGNSA. The CDR3 nucleotides are TGTGCCAGCAGCTTAGAAAGGGGTAGGGGTGGAGAGCAGTTCTTC. It codes for CASSLERGRGGEQFF.

The chain carries TRBV5-1 and TRBJ2-2; D might be TRBD2 (5 bases). Between the trimmed V and J ends, which lost 0 bases and 6 bases, there was a span of 12 bases. Germline CDR1 is SGHRS and CDR2 is YFSETQ. CDR3 length equals 15 residues. Here the CDR3 reads CASSLGTSGAGELFF. CDR3 sequence (DNA): TGCGCCAGCAGCTTGGGGACCTCCGGGGCCGGGGAGCTGTTTTTT.

This clone came up a few times. The rearrangement uses TRBV4-3 and TRBJ2-2; no definite D call. Trimming cost V 0 bases and J 8 bases, with 13 bases left between them. This CDR3 is 15 amino acids long. CDR1 LGHNA and CDR2 YSLEER come from the germline V gene. This CDR3 is CASSQESWQVGELFF. The CDR3, as DNA: TGCGCCAGCAGCCAAGAGTCTTGGCAGGTTGGGGAGCTGTTTTTT.

A few counts support this clone. The gene calls are TRBV29-1 and TRBJ1-5; D unclear. The CDR3 contains 13 residues. Germline CDR1 and CDR2: SQVTM and ANQGSEA. With 4 bases removed from V and 4 bases from J, the gap between germline ends came to 11 bases. The CDR3 is CSVVGEWNQPQHF. The DNA for the CDR3 is TGCAGCGTTGTTGGGGAGTGGAATCAGCCCCAGCATTTT.

This clone was seen a few times. CDR3 region: CASRSGGGAVGELFF. The CDR3 nucleotides are TGTGCCAGCAGATCTGGCGGGGGGGCGGTCGGGGAGCTGTTTTTT. J is TRBJ2-2 and V is TRBV9; 9 bases map to TRBD2. Germline V gives CDR1 SGDLS, CDR2 YYNGEE. The CDR3 spans 15 residues. J gave up 7 bases and V 5 bases, and 9 bases lay outside the gene matches.

This clone was counted only a few times. This rearrangement joins TRBV29-1 to TRBJ1-1, with TRBD1 as a possible D gene (5 bases). The CDR3 has 14 amino acids. Germline loops: CDR1 SQVTM, CDR2 ANQGSEA. Trimming cost V 5 bases and J 5 bases, with 18 bases left between them. The CDR3 nucleotides read TGCAGCGTTTTGCTCTGGACAACACCGACTGAAGCTTTCTTT. This translates into CSVLLWTTPTEAFF.

This clone was observed a few times. The V gene is TRBV7-2, the J gene TRBJ2-3, with TRBD2 identical over 7 bases. V lost 5 bases to trimming and J lost 10 bases; unmatched junction nucleotides: 6. CDR3 length: 12 residues. Germline V lookup: CDR1 SGHTA, CDR2 FQGNSA. The CDR3, as DNA: TGTGCCAGCAGCGCCGGGACTAAGGCGCAGTATTTT. Its translation is CASSAGTKAQYF.

Ten or more counts support this clone. Distinct nucleotide sequences in the sample also encode this CDR3. The V and J genes are TRBV10-3 and TRBJ2-3; D not resolved. Germline CDR1 and CDR2: ENHRY and SYGVKD. The CDR3 has 11 residues. V dropped 8 bases and J dropped 2 bases, with 5 bases sitting between them. The CDR3 DNA sequence: TGTGCCATCCAAATCACAGATACGCAGTATTTT. It specifies CAIQITDTQYF.

The chain employs TRBV2 and TRBJ2-7, with 9 bases fitting TRBD2. Germline CDR1 and CDR2: SNHLY and FYNNEI. Trimming cost V 8 bases and J 1 base; bases outside gene matches: 6. The CDR3 spans 14 residues. Written as DNA, the CDR3 is TGTGCCAGCGATCAGACTAGCGGATCCTACGAGCAGTACTTC. Amino acid sequence: CASDQTSGSYEQYF.

The J gene is TRBJ2-7, the V gene TRBV4-1, with a tentative D call TRBD1 (6 bases). Trimming removed 3 bases at V and 1 base at J, with 16 bases between. CDR3 length: 16 amino acids. Germline loops: CDR1 MGHRA, CDR2 YSYEKL. This chain's CDR3 is CASSHPPGQSSYEQYF. The CDR3 bases are TGCGCCAGCAGCCACCCCCCCGGACAGTCGTCCTACGAGCAGTACTTC.

This clone was counted between two and nine times. The chain employs TRBV10-3 and TRBJ2-7, with 15 bases aligning to TRBD2. The V gene's germline CDR1 is ENHRY and CDR2 SYGVKD. J lost 0 bases, V lost 5 bases, and 5 bases had no gene match. The CDR3 has 17 residues. CDR3 in amino acids: CAISLGLAGGSSYEQYF. CDR3 nucleotide sequence: TGTGCCATCAGTCTCGGACTAGCGGGGGGGAGCTCCTACGAGCAGTACTTC.

The chain is built from TRBV29-1 and TRBJ2-5; 11 bases are shared with TRBD1. V gave up 3 bases and J gave up 2 bases; unmatched junction bases: 2. The germline V gene has CDR1 SQVTM and CDR2 ANQGSEA. This CDR3 is 14 amino acids long. CDR3 amino acids: CSVEDRGRQETQYF. The DNA of the CDR3 is TGCAGCGTTGAGGACAGGGGGCGTCAAGAGACCCAGTACTTC.

This clone was recorded once. The rearrangement links TRBV27 to TRBJ2-2; 8 positions match TRBD2. The V gene end was trimmed by 7 bases and the J gene end by 1 base; junction bases not matched to a gene: 5. Germline CDR1 reads MNHEY; CDR2 reads SMNVEV (reference sequence). The CDR3 spans 15 residues. The CDR3 loop reads CASTWLAGNTGELFF. The CDR3 coding sequence is TGTGCCAGCACATGGCTAGCGGGGAACACCGGGGAGCTGTTTTTT.

The chain is built from TRBV5-6 and TRBJ2-5; maybe TRBD2 (7 bases). CDR3 size: 14 residues. V was cut by 4 bases and J by 7 bases, with 17 bases left in between. CDR1 is SGHDT and CDR2 is YYEEEE in the germline V gene. CDR3 amino acids: CASSVPGGPGTQYF. CDR3 sequence (DNA): TGTGCCAGCAGCGTGCCGGGGGGCCCGGGGACCCAGTACTTC.

The J gene is TRBJ2-1, the V gene TRBV7-6, with 13 bases fitting TRBD2. In germline, CDR1 is SGHVS, CDR2 FNYEAQ. This CDR3 region has 14 residues. V dropped 8 bases and J dropped 8; count of bases not matched to a gene: 6. CDR3 nucleotides: TGTGCCAGCTCCGGACTAGCGGGGGCGGATGAGCAGTTCTTC. Amino acid sequence: CASSGLAGADEQFF.

This clone was seen ten or more times. The chain employs TRBV29-1 and TRBJ1-2; D unresolved. Germline CDR1 reads SQVTM; CDR2 reads ANQGSEA. V lost 6 bases and J lost 8, with 4 bases in between. The CDR3 loop spans 8 amino acids. The chain's CDR3 is CSVEGYTF. DNA of the CDR3: TGCAGCGTGGAGGGCTACACCTTC. Using reference TRBV29-1 and TRBJ1-2 for the parts outside the CDR3, the full variable domain is SAVISQKPSRDICQRGTSLTIQCQVDSQVTMMFWYRQQPGQSLTLIATANQGSEATYESGFVIDKFPISRPNLTFSTLTVSNMSPEDSSIYLCSVEGYTFGSGTRLTVV.

The CDR3: CASSSGHKETQYF. In nucleotides, the CDR3 is TGTGCCAGCAGCTCGGGACATAAAGAGACCCAGTACTTC. The V gene is TRBV7-2, the J gene TRBJ2-5; weak D call: TRBD1 (6 bases). CDR3 size: 13 residues. Germline CDR1 is SGHTA and CDR2 is FQGNSA. V shed 4 bases and J shed 3 bases, with 9 bases lying between them. Full variable domain (rest looked up from reference TRBV7-2 and TRBJ2-5): GAGVSQSPSNKVTEKGKDVELRCDPISGHTALYWYRQSLGQGLEFLIYFQGNSAPDKSGLPSDRFSAERTGGSVSTLTIQRTQQEDSAVYLCASSSGHKETQYFGPGTRLLVL.

This clone was seen only a few times. Written as DNA, the CDR3 is TGTGCCAGCAGCCCCGGTTTTTTAGCGTACGAGCAGTACTTC. Translating gives CASSPGFLAYEQYF. This chain connects TRBV9 to TRBJ2-7; TRBD2 might be the D (5 bases). This CDR3 has 14 amino acids. Germline V gene lookup returns CDR1 SGDLS and CDR2 YYNGEE. Trimming removed 4 bases from V and 4 bases from J, with 15 bases in between.

This rearrangement joins TRBV5-1 to TRBJ1-2; 9 bases line up with TRBD1. Trimming cost V 4 bases and J 7 bases; bases outside gene matches: 8. This CDR3 is 14 amino acids long. In germline, CDR1 is SGHRS, CDR2 YFSETQ. CDR3 nucleotides: TGCGCCAGCAGCAGCGTTACAGGGGGCCGTGGCTACACCTTC. Residues: CASSSVTGGRGYTF. The variable domain in full, with the rest retrieved from reference TRBV5-1 and TRBJ1-2, is KAGVTQTPRYLIKTRGQQVTLSCSPISGHRSVSWYQQTPGQGLQFLFEYFSETQRNKGNFPGRFSGRQFSNSRSEMNVSTLELGDSALYLCASSSVTGGRGYTFGSGTRLTVV.

The CDR3 sequence: CASSLGGGARELFF. CDR3 in DNA: TGTGCCAGCAGCTTAGGCGGGGGGGCCCGGGAGCTGTTTTTT. The rearrangement links TRBV7-2 to TRBJ2-2, with 9 bases identical to TRBD2. The V and J ends lost 1 base and 9 bases, in that order; junction bases with no gene match: 3. The CDR3 has 14 amino acids. Germline assignment: CDR1 SGHTA and CDR2 FQGNSA.

The sample holds a few counts of this clone. The J gene is TRBJ1-2, the V gene TRBV9, with 11 bases aligning to TRBD1. V lost 4 bases and J lost 8; bases outside the gene matches: 4. CDR3 size: 13 residues. CDR1 and CDR2 from the germline V gene are SGDLS and YYNGEE. The DNA for the CDR3 is TGTGCCAGCAGCCTCCGGACAGGGGGCGGCTACACCTTC. This gives the protein CASSLRTGGGYTF. The full variable domain, in which reference TRBV9 and TRBJ1-2 provide the parts outside the CDR3, is DSGVTQTPKHLITATGQRVTLRCSPRSGDLSVYWYQQSLDQGLQFLIQYYNGEERAKGNILERFSAQQFPDLHSELNLSSLELGDSALYFCASSLRTGGGYTFGSGTRLTVV.

At least ten counts were recorded for this clone. The chain uses TRBV18 and TRBJ1-4, with a tentative D call TRBD1 (5 bases). V lost 1 base and J 4 bases, leaving 13 bases between the germline ends. Germline CDR1 and CDR2: KGHSH and LQKENI. The CDR3 spans 16 residues. The CDR3 bases are TGTGCCAGCTCACCACGCAGGGACTCGGGTAATGAAAAACTGTTTTTT. Translation gives CASSPRRDSGNEKLFF.